This entry describes one TCR beta chain. The sample holds many counts of this clonotype. This receptor's antigen is unknown. The record has no base qualities; no much larger clone is one base away. Immediately after resection, surgical brain or tumor specimens were cryofrozen in liquid nitrogen, with peripheral blood cells collected concurrently. CDR1 and CDR2, looked up from the germline V gene, are MDHEN and SYDVKM. Cut back by 4 bases and 6 bases, the V and J ends lie 20 bases apart. From the cysteine up to the phenylalanine, the CDR3 has a length of 16 residues. CDR3 DNA only is kept here, 48 bases in frame from base 1. TCR alpha and beta CDR3 regions were amplified with the iRepertoire nested amplicon-rescue multiplex PCR (arm-PCR) platform from RNA. For one-step reverse transcription and amplification, roughly 90-400 ng of tissue mRNA or PBMC total RNA was used as input. After bead purification, a secondary multiplex PCR added Illumina adapters, and libraries were gel-purified between 200 and 400 bp. Internal 6-nucleotide barcodes were carried by the libraries and were used for demultiplexing. The libraries were sequenced on an Illumina MiSeq using 2x220 or 2x250 nucleotide paired-end reads. As for the authors' bioinformatics: FLASH 1.2.11 was used to merge paired reads, and BWA-MEM then aligned the reads to the GRCh37 human genome before TRA and TRB reads were extracted. V and J assignment used an IMGT-derived reference of cassette sequences and CDR3 motifs that included pseudogenes. Three-frame translation of reads was performed, and productive CDR3s were defined as those with a C...FGXG motif and no stop codons. Unique combinations of V-J cassette pair and CDR3 amino acid sequence were defined as clonotypes. Reads were filtered by Hamming distance, with the threshold set by the sequence error rate of each sample in mapped regions. The raw public data were reprocessed by TCRdb itself: fastp quality trimming at Q25, MiXCR clonotype calling, in-frame beta chains only. Rows matching on CDR3 protein sequence are summarized as one entry with the most common DNA and genes. TCRdb's processing, not the study's, gives the V and J calls here. The table for this sample lists fewer than 500,000 distinct CDR3 sequences; around 38% of them were counted only once. The ten most abundant clones make up around 12% of the sample.

The data belong to a study of glioma-infiltrating T cells (dated by TCRdb to the mid-2010s). With regard to the full study: The low-grade gliomas were WHO grade II oligodendrogliomas or astrocytomas, while the glioblastomas were WHO grade IV tumors sampled at initial diagnosis rather than at recurrent diagnosis. Dexamethasone was administered to glioma patients for six or fewer days before surgery. Sequencing coverage of 4.5- to 10-fold of 1 million or so peripheral T cells was targeted for blood libraries. The study sequenced TCR alpha- and beta-chain repertoires from glioma tissue, from non-neoplastic brain tissue and from matched peripheral blood mononuclear cells. The paired cohort was made up of three low-grade glioma patients, about 8 primary glioblastoma patients and three non-glioma patients who contributed non-neoplastic brain tissue. To measure divergence between tissue and blood T-cell populations, each tissue-infiltrating repertoire was compared with the peripheral blood repertoire of the same patient.

Overall results and qualifications from the work: Group comparisons rested on small numbers: three non-neoplastic, three low-grade glioma and eight glioblastoma patients. VJ-independent divergence between tissue and blood was found to be below expectation in non-neoplastic patients but above expectation in all gliomas, particularly low-grade gliomas. Only a very small number of CDR3 sequences turned up in both tissue and blood, a result put down to high CDR3 diversity combined with limited sampling. A signature set of shared blood CDR3 motifs marked patients with low tissue-blood divergence and was depleted in highly divergent patients.

The sequenced sample was glioma tissue, nonneoplastic brain tissue, or PBMCs (not recorded which). The rearrangement combines TRBV28 with TRBJ2-3, with the D call perhaps TRBD1 or TRBD2, each one matching 5 bases. This sequence originates from a human donor with low-grade glioma or glioblastoma, undergoing nonglioma brain surgery, or in good health (not recorded which). DNA sequence: TGTGCCAGCAGTTCCCGGGACGCCAGGCCCGAGGATACGCAGTATTTT. Its product reads: CASSSRDARPEDTQYF.